Each of the 9 T cell receptor beta chains below was sequenced from the same sample in a study of T cell responses to AZD1222 COVID-19 vaccine. This table comes from immunoSEQ multiplex PCR, and its TCRdb copy is limited to in-frame clones, with some not included. Of roughly 190,000 clones in the sample, approximately 92% were seen once. The input for sequencing was peripheral blood, taken on day 0 of AZD1222 vaccination. The receptor set was obtained from an adult in good health.

The table lists this clone with a count of one. The V gene is TRBV4-1, the J gene TRBJ2-6; D remains unclear. Per germline, CDR1 MGHRA and CDR2 YSYEKL. This CDR3 has 16 amino acids. V lost 1 base and J 0 bases, leaving 7 bases between the germline ends. The CDR3, as DNA: TGCGCCAGCAGCCAAGGAATGCGCTCTGGGGCCAACGTCCTGACTTTC. Its translation is CASSQGMRSGANVLTF.

V and J are TRBV24-1 and TRBJ1-4; no clear D. V was pared by 0 bases and J by 4 bases, with 8 bases between. In germline, CDR1 is KGHDR, CDR2 SFDVKD. The CDR3 extends over 15 amino acids. The CDR3 sequence: CATSDLKGFNEKLFF. CDR3 DNA sequence: TGTGCCACCAGTGATTTGAAGGGATTTAATGAAAAACTGTTTTTT.

This clone was counted a single time. This rearrangement joins TRBV7-2 to TRBJ1-1, with D unresolved. The V end lost 7 bases, the J end lost 5 bases, and 20 bases lay between the germline ends. This CDR3 has 15 amino acids. Per germline, CDR1 SGHTA and CDR2 FQGNSA. The CDR3 coding sequence is TGTGCCAGCACTCGGGGATGGACCTTGGGGACTGAAGCTTTCTTT. It is translated as CASTRGWTLGTEAFF.

This rearrangement joins TRBV19 to TRBJ1-1, with 7 bases identical to TRBD1. The CDR3 length is 13 residues. Germline CDR1 LNHDA, CDR2 SQIVND (reference sequence). Trimming removed 6 bases from V and 4 bases from J; junction bases left unmatched: 5. The CDR3, as DNA: TGTGCCAGTAGCCGAACAGGGGTCACTGAAGCTTTCTTT. Amino acids: CASSRTGVTEAFF.

The V call is TRBV9, the J call TRBJ1-2; D gene unclear. This CDR3 comprises 10 residues. Per germline, CDR1 SGDLS and CDR2 YYNGEE. V lost 3 bases and J lost 6, with 3 bases in between. The CDR3 loop is CASSGNGYTF. The CDR3 DNA sequence: TGTGCCAGCAGCGGCAATGGCTACACCTTC.

The chain recombines TRBV5-1 with TRBJ1-6; D unclear. Deletions cut 2 bases from V and 3 bases from J, with 12 bases between. The CDR3 contains 16 residues. Per the germline V gene, CDR1 is SGHRS and CDR2 is YFSETQ. This chain's CDR3 is CASSFALLDYNSPLHF. The CDR3 DNA sequence: TGCGCCAGCAGCTTCGCCCTACTCGACTATAATTCACCCCTCCACTTT.

In regard to this clone: Other DNA sequences in the sample encode the same CDR3. The V gene is TRBV7-2, the J gene TRBJ2-1, with D hard to call. Looked up from germline, CDR1 is SGHTA and CDR2 is FQGNSA. The CDR3 is 12 residues long. V lost 1 base and J lost 7, with 5 bases in between. The CDR3 DNA reads as TGTGCCAGCAGCTTAGGGCAGAATGAGCAGTTCTTC. This sequence encodes CASSLGQNEQFF.

In this sample, this clone turned up once. This chain joins TRBV18 and TRBJ1-1; D uncertain. The ends were cut back, 3 bases at V and 4 bases at J, with 9 bases in the middle. Germline V gene sequence: CDR1 KGHSH, CDR2 LQKENI. The CDR3 runs 13 residues. This CDR3 reads CASSPDQATEAFF. CDR3 sequence (DNA): TGTGCCAGCTCACCGGACCAAGCCACTGAAGCTTTCTTT.

The chain couples TRBV6-1 to TRBJ1-5, with a weak D call TRBD1 (6 bases). Germline loops: CDR1 MNHNS, CDR2 SASEGT. Trimming left V 1 base short and J 3 bases short, with 10 bases between. There are 15 residues in the CDR3. The CDR3 loop is CASSEVGGVNQPQHF. CDR3 sequence (DNA): TGTGCCAGCAGTGAAGTGGGGGGCGTCAATCAGCCCCAGCATTTT.